In its sample, the clone carrying this TCR beta chain was seen many times. The sample originates from a study of T-cell reconstitution after alpha-beta-depleted transplantation in children. V lost 5 bases and J lost 9; bases outside the gene matches: 7. Germline CDR1 reads DFQATT; CDR2 reads SNEGSKA (reference sequence). This CDR3 is 13 amino acids long. Using unique molecular identifiers, the investigators prepared the TCRbeta library. TCRdb analysed the PCR reads with MiXCR anew, one entry per CDR3 protein. The profile shows roughly 220,000 distinct CDR3 sequences, around 12% of them singletons. Sequences were derived from PBMCs from the stem cell graft donor, sampled from the stem cell graft. The sequence was obtained from a human donor who donated a stem cell graft to a child with acute lymphoblastic leukemia. The chain carries TRBV20-1 and TRBJ2-1; 10 nucleotides line up with TRBD1. DNA for the CDR3: TGCAGTGCTGCACGGGACAGGGGTCGTGAGCAGTTCTTC. Residues: CSAARDRGREQFF.